Below, 19 T cell receptor beta chains from the same sample are listed, as sequenced in a study of metastatic and nonmetastatic thyroid tumors. The entire patient cohort was treatment-naive prior to thyroid surgery. TCRdb re-called the PCR reads through MiXCR. Seen here are about 39,000 clones, roughly 19% observed once, and the top ten hold approximately 16%. The sequenced material came from blood. These receptors came from a female donor with papillary thyroid cancer or a benign thyroid nodule (not recorded which). Some clones in this sample may be carry-over from other donors' samples.

The J gene is TRBJ2-7, the V gene TRBV10-1; a weak D match, TRBD2 (5 bases). Per the germline V gene, CDR1 is WNHNN and CDR2 is SYGVQD (reference sequence). Trimming left V 7 bases short and J 1 base short, with 11 bases between. The CDR3 loop spans 13 amino acids. In DNA form, the CDR3 reads TGCGCCAGCATTGGGGAGCCGTCCTACGAGCAGTACTTC. Translation: CASIGEPSYEQYF.

This clone was picked up many times. V gene TRBV5-1 combines with J gene TRBJ2-3, with a weak D call TRBD1 (6 bases). Germline CDR1 and CDR2: SGHRS and YFSETQ. The V end was cut by 4 bases, the J end by 1 base, with 16 bases between. The CDR3 contains 16 residues. CDR3 DNA sequence: TGCGCCAGCAGCCCGACTGGGGGCTATGGCACAGATACGCAGTATTTT. Protein sequence: CASSPTGGYGTDTQYF.

The chain carries TRBV20-1 and TRBJ2-2; D is possibly TRBD2 (5 bases). Trimming pared 1 base from V and 0 bases from J, leaving 12 bases between. The germline CDR1 and CDR2 sequences are DFQATT and SNEGSKA (reference sequence). The CDR3 is made up of 16 amino acids. The DNA for the CDR3 is TGCAGTGCTAGAGGGAGGCAAACTACGAACACCGGGGAGCTGTTTTTT. Translation: CSARGRQTTNTGELFF.

This CDR3 reads CASLPPGAEMAHTQYF. In DNA, the CDR3 is TGTGCCAGCCTCCCCCCAGGGGCGGAGATGGCACATACGCAGTATTTT. The chain employs TRBV11-1 and TRBJ2-3, with a weak D call TRBD1 (6 bases). From germline, CDR1 is SGHAT and CDR2 FQDESV (reference sequence). Deletions cut 8 bases from V and 7 bases from J, with 25 bases between. The CDR3 contains 16 residues.

The table lists this clone with many counts. This may come from a read error, since a much larger clone is one base off. The sample carries other DNA sequences with the same CDR3. V and J are TRBV28 and TRBJ2-5; TRBD2 matches 9 bases. CDR3 length equals 16 residues. Germline V lookup: CDR1 MDHEN, CDR2 SYDVKM. Trimming removed 6 bases from V and 5 bases from J; junction bases left unmatched: 13. The CDR3 DNA reads TGTGCCAGCAGCTTTACGGCGGGGGGGTTTCGGGAGACCCAGTACTTC. It translates to CASSFTAGGFRETQYF.

The table lists this clone with many counts. The J gene is TRBJ2-7, the V gene TRBV20-1; TRBD2 agrees at 8 bases. Trimming took 4 bases from V and 5 from J; bases not matched to a gene: 7. Per germline, CDR1 DFQATT and CDR2 SNEGSKA (reference sequence). This CDR3 is 13 amino acids long. In nucleotides, the CDR3 is TGCAGTGCTAAGCGGGAGTCGAGTGACGAGCAGTACTTC. Its protein product is CSAKRESSDEQYF.

About this clone: Mismatch with germline at one junction end may stem from a read error. The chain has TRBV28 and TRBJ2-6, with D possibly matching TRBD1 (5 bases). Germline CDR1 and CDR2: MDHEN and SYDVKM. The CDR3 contains 18 residues. CDR3 nucleotides: TGTGCCAGCAGTTCGACAGATGCTTACCCCTCTGGTGCCAACGTCCTTACTTTC. Protein product: CASSSTDAYPSGANVLTF.

This clone was detected many times. The rearrangement uses TRBV5-8 and TRBJ2-1; D is unresolved. CDR1 and CDR2 from the germline V gene are SGHTS and YDEGEE. Trimming pared 0 bases from V and 8 bases from J, leaving 9 bases between. The CDR3 is 13 residues long. CDR3 sequence (DNA): TGTGCCAGCAGCTTGGACAGCACCGATGAGCAGTTCTTC. Residues: CASSLDSTDEQFF.

In its sample, this clone was seen many times. This sequence joins TRBV6-1 and TRBJ2-7; possible D gene TRBD2, 6 bases. Germline CDR1 MNHNS, CDR2 SASEGT. With 7 bases removed from V and 6 bases from J, the gap between germline ends came to 19 bases. This CDR3 region has 14 residues. The CDR3 spells CASTQDAGFSEQYF. The CDR3 DNA follows: TGTGCCAGCACCCAAGATGCGGGGTTTTCCGAGCAGTACTTC.

The V call is TRBV12-5, the J call TRBJ2-1, with D unclear. This CDR3 contains 17 residues. Germline-derived CDR1 and CDR2 are LGHNT and FRNRAP. V lost 4 bases and J lost 3, with 19 bases in between. The CDR3 loop reads CASGSRPRALNYNEQFF. In nucleotides, the CDR3 is TGTGCTAGTGGTTCCCGACCGCGCGCGTTAAACTACAATGAGCAGTTCTTC.

This clone was detected only a few times. V and J are TRBV28 and TRBJ2-2, with TRBD1 as a possible D gene (6 bases). Per the germline V gene, CDR1 is MDHEN and CDR2 is SYDVKM. The CDR3 is made up of 14 amino acids. Trimming took 2 bases from V and 6 from J, leaving 10 bases between them. The CDR3 reads CASSLARGSGELFF. The CDR3 DNA follows: TGTGCCAGCAGTTTAGCCAGGGGCTCCGGGGAGCTGTTTTTT.

This clone showed up just a few times. This sequence joins TRBV28 and TRBJ1-6; no firm D call. Germline V gene sequence: CDR1 MDHEN, CDR2 SYDVKM. V was clipped by 6 bases and J by 7 bases, with 4 bases between them. The length of the CDR3 is 11 residues. The CDR3 DNA sequence: TGTGCCAGCAGCAGGAATTCACCCCTCCACTTT. Encoded protein: CASSRNSPLHF.

With respect to this clone: This sequence may be a read error, since a much larger clone differs from it by one base. The rearrangement links TRBV28 to TRBJ1-6, with D tentatively TRBD1 (5 bases). The CDR3 has 13 residues. Looked up from germline, CDR1 is MDHEN and CDR2 is SYDVKM. The CDR3 DNA follows: TGTGCCGGCAGGGACTGGGACAATTCACCCCTCCACTTT. Residues: CAGRDWDNSPLHF.

On this clone itself: A junction end diverges from the germline sequence, so it may reflect a read error. The gene calls are TRBV7-2 and TRBJ2-3; D is unclear. The CDR3 is 14 amino acids. Looked up from germline, CDR1 is SGHTA and CDR2 is FQGNSA. The CDR3 DNA follows: TGTGCCAGCAGCTTATGGCTTAACACAGAGACGCAGTATTTT. Translated: CASSLWLNTETQYF.

The rearrangement links TRBV6-2 or TRBV6-3 to TRBJ1-1; the D is unclear. V dropped 0 bases and J dropped 4 bases, with 9 bases sitting between them. The CDR3 spans 14 residues. CDR1 MNHEY and CDR2 SVGEGT come from the germline V gene. CDR3 loop: CASSYSAPFTEAFF. CDR3 nucleotides: TGTGCCAGCAGTTACTCAGCTCCTTTCACTGAAGCTTTCTTT.

The J gene is TRBJ2-3, the V gene TRBV5-1, with D perhaps matching TRBD2 (5 bases). From germline, CDR1 is SGHRS and CDR2 YFSETQ. The length of the CDR3 is 17 residues. V shed 1 base and J shed 2 bases, with 17 bases lying between them. This CDR3 is CASSLKFWELNTDTQYF. The CDR3 nucleotides read TGCGCCAGCAGCTTGAAATTTTGGGAGCTGAACACAGATACGCAGTATTTT.

The table lists this clone with many counts. This chain joins TRBV20-1 and TRBJ2-7, with 9 bases identical to TRBD2. CDR3 length equals 13 residues. V was pared by 5 bases and J by 3 bases, with 5 bases of the junction left unmatched. The germline V gene encodes CDR1 DFQATT and CDR2 SNEGSKA (reference sequence). CDR3 region: CSAPSGDYYEQYF. The CDR3 DNA reads TGCAGTGCTCCTAGCGGGGATTACTACGAGCAGTACTTC.

As regards this clone: This could be a read error, since a much larger clone is one nucleotide away. CDR3 coding DNA: TGTGCCAGCAGCTCGTTAGCGGGAGCCACAGATACGCAGTATTTT. Translating it yields CASSSLAGATDTQYF. J is TRBJ2-3 and V is TRBV9, with TRBD2 matching 9 bases. With V trimmed by 4 bases and J by 2 bases, 5 bases remained unmatched. The CDR3 extends over 15 amino acids. Germline CDR1 SGDLS, CDR2 YYNGEE.

The chain recombines TRBV12-3 or TRBV12-4 with TRBJ2-7; 8 bases agree with TRBD1. This CDR3 has 15 amino acids. V was clipped by 6 bases and J by 3 bases; unmatched bases: 10. CDR3 in DNA: TGTGCCAGCAGCCAGAGGACAGGGTTAGTCTACGAGCAGTACTTC. Its protein product is CASSQRTGLVYEQYF.